The entry below gives a single TCR beta chain sequence along with its context. The entry originates in a study of blood T cell repertoires in COVID-19. V lost 6 bases, J lost 1 base, and 15 bases lay in between. Looked up from germline, CDR1 is KGHSH and CDR2 is LQKENI. The CDR3 sequence is 15 residues long. Assay: immunoSEQ multiplex PCR; the TCRdb copy retains only in-frame clones and omits some. There are 430,000 or so clones in the sample; approximately 90% occur only once, and more than 0.7% lies in the top ten. The source material was peripheral blood. This TCR derives from a man between 18 and 29 years old with COVID-19, enrolled during active disease. The rearrangement uses TRBV18 and TRBJ2-5; D may be TRBD2 (5 bases). The CDR3 region is CASSRANLVQETQYF. In nucleotides, the CDR3 is TGTGCCAGCTCGCGGGCCAACCTAGTCCAAGAGACCCAGTACTTC.